A selection of T cell receptor beta chains follows, all from one sample in a study of shared clonotypes between healthy human individuals. Libraries were prepared by immunoSEQ multiplex PCR; TCRdb keeps only in-frame clonotypes and omits some of them. This sample has roughly 1,500,000 clones, with roughly 98% found just once. The sequencing sample was made of naive CD4+ T cells sorted from blood. The receptors stem from a young man in good health. CDR3s include the opening cysteine and the closing phenylalanine or tryptophan. The D gene is left open where the match is weak. Clone size is not always given. Where it is, it says once, few, many or a class for expanded clones.

V gene: TRBV29-1; CDR3 length: 12; D gene: NA; clone size: NA; J gene: TRBJ1-2; CDR3 protein: CSGRTGNYGYTF; CDR3 DNA: TGCAGCGGGAGGACGGGGAACTATGGCTACACCTTC
V gene: TRBV11-2; CDR3 length: 16; D gene: TRBD1; clone size: once; J gene: TRBJ2-7; CDR3 protein: CASTPIEGQIYVEQYF; CDR3 DNA: TGTGCCAGCACCCCGATTGAGGGACAGATATACGTGGAGCAGTACTTC
V gene: TRBV19; CDR3 length: 14; D gene: TRBD1; clone size: NA; J gene: TRBJ2-7; CDR3 protein: CASSSRGLPYEQYF; CDR3 DNA: TGTGCCAGTAGTTCCAGGGGGTTACCCTACGAGCAGTACTTC
V gene: TRBV10-1; CDR3 length: 15; D gene: NA; clone size: NA; J gene: TRBJ1-3; CDR3 protein: CASSESGNSGNTIYF; CDR3 DNA: TGCGCCAGCAGTGAGTCGGGCAACTCTGGAAACACCATATATTTT
V gene: TRBV18; CDR3 length: 14; D gene: NA; clone size: NA; J gene: TRBJ1-2; CDR3 protein: CASSQQSHIYGYTF; CDR3 DNA: TGTGCCAGCTCCCAACAGTCACACATCTATGGCTACACCTTC
V gene: TRBV7-2; CDR3 length: 15; D gene: NA; clone size: NA; J gene: TRBJ1-5; CDR3 protein: CASSLAVQGNQPQHF; CDR3 DNA: TGTGCCAGCAGCTTGGCGGTACAGGGAAATCAGCCCCAGCATTTT
V gene: TRBV20-1; CDR3 length: 10; D gene: NA; clone size: NA; J gene: TRBJ2-7; CDR3 protein: CSALGREQYF; CDR3 DNA: TGCAGTGCTCTGGGGCGGGAGCAGTACTTC
V gene: TRBV27; CDR3 length: 15; D gene: NA; clone size: NA; J gene: TRBJ2-2; CDR3 protein: CASSSPGELAGELFF; CDR3 DNA: TGTGCCAGCAGTTCCCCAGGGGAATTAGCCGGGGAGCTGTTTTTT
V gene: TRBV29-1; CDR3 length: 12; D gene: NA; clone size: NA; J gene: TRBJ2-1; CDR3 protein: CSIRSSYNEQFF; CDR3 DNA: TGCAGCATTCGGAGCTCCTACAATGAGCAGTTCTTC
V gene: TRBV7-3; CDR3 length: 13; D gene: NA; clone size: NA; J gene: TRBJ1-1; CDR3 protein: CASSLRRNTEAFF; CDR3 DNA: TGTGCCAGCAGCTTGAGGAGAAACACTGAAGCTTTCTTT
V gene: TRBV11-3; CDR3 length: 14; D gene: NA; clone size: NA; J gene: TRBJ1-1; CDR3 protein: CASSLYHKDTEAFF; CDR3 DNA: TGTGCCAGCAGCTTATACCATAAGGACACTGAAGCTTTCTTT
V gene: TRBV18; CDR3 length: 12; D gene: NA; clone size: NA; J gene: TRBJ2-1; CDR3 protein: CASARGYNEQFF; CDR3 DNA: TGTGCCAGCGCACGAGGGTACAATGAGCAGTTCTTC
V gene: TRBV19; CDR3 length: 13; D gene: TRBD1; clone size: NA; J gene: TRBJ1-1; CDR3 protein: CASSGQGNTEAFF; CDR3 DNA: TGTGCCAGTAGTGGACAGGGGAACACTGAAGCTTTCTTT
V gene: TRBV5-4; CDR3 length: 15; D gene: NA; clone size: NA; J gene: TRBJ2-7; CDR3 protein: CASSRDPEYPYEQYF; CDR3 DNA: TGTGCCAGCAGCAGGGACCCCGAGTACCCCTACGAGCAGTACTTC
V gene: TRBV10-3; CDR3 length: 16; D gene: TRBD2; clone size: NA; J gene: TRBJ2-3; CDR3 protein: CAIRSLGRHATDTQYF; CDR3 DNA: TGTGCCATCAGATCCCTCGGGAGGCACGCCACGGATACGCAGTATTTT
V gene: TRBV6-1; CDR3 length: 11; D gene: NA; clone size: NA; J gene: TRBJ2-7; CDR3 protein: CASSERDEQYF; CDR3 DNA: TGTGCCAGCAGCGAAAGGGACGAGCAGTACTTC
V gene: TRBV11-3; CDR3 length: 15; D gene: TRBD2; clone size: once; J gene: TRBJ2-1; CDR3 protein: CASSPSGRRYNEQFF; CDR3 DNA: TGTGCCAGCAGCCCCAGCGGGAGGCGCTACAATGAGCAGTTCTTC
V gene: TRBV29-1; CDR3 length: 13; D gene: TRBD2; clone size: once; J gene: TRBJ2-7; CDR3 protein: CSVLAGGLYEQYF; CDR3 DNA: TGCAGCGTGCTAGCGGGAGGCCTCTACGAGCAGTACTTC
V gene: TRBV7-6; CDR3 length: 14; D gene: TRBD1; clone size: NA; J gene: TRBJ2-7; CDR3 protein: CASSSPGTGHEQYF; CDR3 DNA: TGTGCCAGCAGCTCCCCCGGGACAGGGCACGAGCAGTACTTC
V gene: TRBV6-6; CDR3 length: 14; D gene: TRBD2; clone size: NA; J gene: TRBJ2-7; CDR3 protein: CASSRTSGSYEQYF; CDR3 DNA: TGTGCCAGCAGCCGGACTAGCGGGAGTTACGAGCAGTACTTC
V gene: TRBV7-8; CDR3 length: 15; D gene: TRBD2; clone size: NA; J gene: TRBJ2-5; CDR3 protein: CASSSGTSGRETQYF; CDR3 DNA: TGTGCCAGCAGCTCAGGGACTAGCGGGAGGGAGACCCAGTACTTC
V gene: TRBV19; CDR3 length: 12; D gene: NA; clone size: NA; J gene: TRBJ1-4; CDR3 protein: CASSFGDEKLFF; CDR3 DNA: TGTGCCAGTAGTTTCGGGGACGAAAAACTGTTTTTT
V gene: TRBV2; CDR3 length: 14; D gene: NA; clone size: NA; J gene: TRBJ2-5; CDR3 protein: CASSPTSIQETQYF; CDR3 DNA: TGTGCCAGCAGTCCCACTAGCATCCAAGAGACCCAGTACTTC
V gene: TRBV1; CDR3 length: 15; D gene: NA; clone size: once; J gene: TRBJ2-7; CDR3 protein: CTSSQGPGGEYEQYF; CDR3 DNA: TGCACCAGCAGCCAAGGCCCAGGGGGCGAGTACGAGCAGTACTTC
V gene: TRBV10-3; CDR3 length: 13; D gene: NA; clone size: NA; J gene: TRBJ1-2; CDR3 protein: CAISVKGNYGYTF; CDR3 DNA: TGTGCCATCAGTGTGAAGGGGAACTATGGCTACACCTTC
V gene: TRBV28; CDR3 length: 13; D gene: NA; clone size: NA; J gene: TRBJ1-3; CDR3 protein: CASSLTGPNTIYF; CDR3 DNA: TGTGCCAGCAGTCTGACAGGACCGAACACCATATATTTT
V gene: TRBV11-2; CDR3 length: 18; D gene: TRBD2; clone size: NA; J gene: TRBJ2-3; CDR3 protein: CATKTRAGTQTVTDTQYF; CDR3 DNA: TGTGCCACTAAGACACGAGCGGGAACTCAAACCGTCACAGATACGCAGTATTTT
V gene: TRBV9; CDR3 length: 15; D gene: TRBD1; clone size: NA; J gene: TRBJ1-3; CDR3 protein: CASSKGDSSGNTIYF; CDR3 DNA: TGTGCCAGCAGCAAAGGGGACAGCTCTGGAAACACCATATATTTT
V gene: TRBV9; CDR3 length: 14; D gene: NA; clone size: NA; J gene: TRBJ2-5; CDR3 protein: CASSVGVEGETQYF; CDR3 DNA: TGTGCCAGCAGCGTAGGGGTAGAGGGGGAGACCCAGTACTTC
V gene: TRBV9; CDR3 length: 14; D gene: NA; clone size: NA; J gene: TRBJ2-7; CDR3 protein: CASSVRPGADEQYF; CDR3 DNA: TGTGCCAGCAGCGTTCGCCCGGGAGCGGACGAGCAGTACTTC
V gene: TRBV5-4; CDR3 length: 15; D gene: TRBD2; clone size: once; J gene: TRBJ2-7; CDR3 protein: CASSLALAASYEQYF; CDR3 DNA: TGTGCCAGCAGCTTGGCCCTAGCGGCTTCCTACGAGCAGTACTTC
V gene: TRBV18; CDR3 length: 14; D gene: NA; clone size: once; J gene: TRBJ2-2; CDR3 protein: CATRTLPNTGELFF; CDR3 DNA: TGTGCCACCCGGACCCTCCCGAACACCGGGGAGCTGTTTTTT
V gene: TRBV18; CDR3 length: 14; D gene: NA; clone size: NA; J gene: TRBJ2-3; CDR3 protein: CASQNSASTDTQYF; CDR3 DNA: TGTGCCAGCCAAAACTCCGCTAGCACAGATACGCAGTATTTT
V gene: TRBV5-1; CDR3 length: 16; D gene: TRBD2; clone size: NA; J gene: TRBJ2-5; CDR3 protein: CASGKLAGGRGETQYF; CDR3 DNA: TGCGCCAGTGGAAAGCTAGCGGGAGGGCGGGGAGAGACCCAGTACTTC
V gene: TRBV7-8; CDR3 length: 12; D gene: NA; clone size: NA; J gene: TRBJ1-5; CDR3 protein: CASSRASGPQHF; CDR3 DNA: TGTGCCAGCAGCCGGGCGTCCGGGCCCCAGCATTTT
V gene: TRBV9; CDR3 length: 13; D gene: TRBD1; clone size: NA; J gene: TRBJ2-7; CDR3 protein: CASSRDRVDEQYF; CDR3 DNA: TGTGCCAGCAGCAGGGACAGGGTGGACGAGCAGTACTTC
V gene: TRBV5-1; CDR3 length: 15; D gene: TRBD1; clone size: NA; J gene: TRBJ1-2; CDR3 protein: CASSLRQGANYGYTF; CDR3 DNA: TGCGCCAGCAGTTTACGACAGGGAGCTAACTATGGCTACACCTTC
V gene: TRBV27; CDR3 length: 15; D gene: TRBD2; clone size: NA; J gene: TRBJ2-7; CDR3 protein: CASSLGVAGVYEQYF; CDR3 DNA: TGTGCCAGCAGTTTAGGAGTAGCGGGAGTCTACGAGCAGTACTTC
V gene: TRBV4-3; CDR3 length: 17; D gene: TRBD1; clone size: NA; J gene: TRBJ2-2; CDR3 protein: CASSQKGTGLITGELFF; CDR3 DNA: TGCGCCAGCAGCCAAAAGGGGACAGGGCTTATCACCGGGGAGCTGTTTTTT
V gene: TRBV7-2; CDR3 length: 16; D gene: TRBD1; clone size: NA; J gene: TRBJ1-2; CDR3 protein: CASSLDRGGTAYGYTF; CDR3 DNA: TGTGCCAGCAGCTTAGATCGAGGGGGGACAGCTTATGGCTACACCTTC
V gene: TRBV5-6; CDR3 length: 15; D gene: NA; clone size: NA; J gene: TRBJ2-7; CDR3 protein: CASSFFRPGAYEQYF; CDR3 DNA: TGTGCCAGCAGCTTTTTTCGCCCGGGGGCCTACGAGCAGTACTTC
V gene: TRBV6-5; CDR3 length: 14; D gene: TRBD1; clone size: NA; J gene: TRBJ1-1; CDR3 protein: CASSPDRANQKAFF; CDR3 DNA: TGTGCCAGCAGCCCGGACAGGGCTAATCAAAAAGCTTTCTTT
V gene: TRBV7-2; CDR3 length: 13; D gene: NA; clone size: NA; J gene: TRBJ2-2; CDR3 protein: CASSLGNTGELFF; CDR3 DNA: TGTGCCAGCAGCTTGGGGAACACCGGGGAGCTGTTTTTT
V gene: TRBV18; CDR3 length: 16; D gene: TRBD2; clone size: NA; J gene: TRBJ2-5; CDR3 protein: CASSPKGLAGVETQYF; CDR3 DNA: TGTGCCAGCTCACCAAAGGGACTAGCGGGGGTGGAGACCCAGTACTTC
V gene: TRBV18; CDR3 length: 14; D gene: TRBD1; clone size: NA; J gene: TRBJ2-7; CDR3 protein: CASSPPPGQGGQYF; CDR3 DNA: TGTGCCAGCTCACCACCCCCGGGACAGGGAGGGCAGTACTTC
V gene: TRBV27; CDR3 length: 14; D gene: NA; clone size: NA; J gene: TRBJ1-2; CDR3 protein: CASRRTDSTYGYTF; CDR3 DNA: TGTGCCAGCAGACGGACGGACTCGACGTATGGCTACACCTTC
V gene: TRBV18; CDR3 length: 17; D gene: NA; clone size: once; J gene: TRBJ2-7; CDR3 protein: CASSPRNGPVTSYEQYF; CDR3 DNA: TGTGCCAGCTCACCACGGAACGGTCCAGTTACTTCCTACGAGCAGTACTTC
V gene: TRBV20-1; CDR3 length: 11; D gene: NA; clone size: NA; J gene: TRBJ1-2; CDR3 protein: CSAITAAGYTF; CDR3 DNA: TGCAGTGCAATAACGGCGGCAGGCTACACCTTC
V gene: TRBV10-3; CDR3 length: 17; D gene: TRBD2; clone size: NA; J gene: TRBJ2-1; CDR3 protein: CAITKGTSGITYNEQFF; CDR3 DNA: TGTGCCATCACCAAAGGGACTAGCGGGATCACCTACAATGAGCAGTTCTTC
V gene: TRBV9; CDR3 length: 21; D gene: TRBD2; clone size: NA; J gene: TRBJ2-1; CDR3 protein: CASSVESRVSGRSSSYNEQFF; CDR3 DNA: TGTGCCAGCAGCGTAGAGAGCCGGGTTAGCGGGAGGTCGAGCTCCTACAATGAGCAGTTCTTC
V gene: TRBV5-1; CDR3 length: 13; D gene: NA; clone size: once; J gene: TRBJ1-4; CDR3 protein: CASSLEWDEKLFF; CDR3 DNA: TGCGCCAGCAGCTTGGAATGGGATGAAAAACTGTTTTTT
V gene: TRBV18; CDR3 length: 14; D gene: TRBD1; clone size: NA; J gene: TRBJ1-1; CDR3 protein: CASSRGQENTEAFF; CDR3 DNA: TGTGCCAGCTCACGGGGACAGGAGAACACTGAAGCTTTCTTT
V gene: TRBV4-3; CDR3 length: 16; D gene: TRBD1; clone size: NA; J gene: TRBJ2-1; CDR3 protein: CASREAGQGARNEQFF; CDR3 DNA: TGCGCCAGCAGAGAAGCGGGACAGGGGGCGCGAAATGAGCAGTTCTTC
V gene: TRBV5-1; CDR3 length: 13; D gene: NA; clone size: NA; J gene: TRBJ2-5; CDR3 protein: CASTGQIQETQYF; CDR3 DNA: TGCGCCAGCACCGGACAGATCCAAGAGACCCAGTACTTC
V gene: TRBV28; CDR3 length: 13; D gene: NA; clone size: NA; J gene: TRBJ1-4; CDR3 protein: CASSLSGRGVSLF; CDR3 DNA: TGTGCCAGCAGTTTAAGCGGGAGGGGAGTATCCCTTTTT
V gene: TRBV6-6; CDR3 length: 15; D gene: NA; clone size: NA; J gene: TRBJ1-5; CDR3 protein: CASSYGGGYNQPQHF; CDR3 DNA: TGTGCCAGCAGTTACGGGGGAGGATACAATCAGCCCCAGCATTTT
V gene: TRBV7-2; CDR3 length: 13; D gene: TRBD1; clone size: NA; J gene: TRBJ1-1; CDR3 protein: CASSYRGQGAAFF; CDR3 DNA: TGTGCCAGCAGCTACCGAGGACAGGGAGCAGCTTTCTTT
V gene: TRBV28; CDR3 length: 16; D gene: TRBD2; clone size: NA; J gene: TRBJ2-2; CDR3 protein: CASSRTSGRGTGELFF; CDR3 DNA: TGTGCCAGCAGTCGGACTAGCGGGAGAGGGACCGGGGAGCTGTTTTTT
V gene: TRBV28; CDR3 length: 15; D gene: NA; clone size: NA; J gene: TRBJ1-1; CDR3 protein: CASSLSAQRNTEAFF; CDR3 DNA: TGTGCCAGCAGTTTATCCGCACAGAGAAACACTGAAGCTTTCTTT
V gene: TRBV30; CDR3 length: 14; D gene: TRBD2; clone size: NA; J gene: TRBJ2-7; CDR3 protein: CAWDTSGRSYEQYF; CDR3 DNA: TGTGCCTGGGATACTAGCGGGAGATCCTACGAGCAGTACTTC